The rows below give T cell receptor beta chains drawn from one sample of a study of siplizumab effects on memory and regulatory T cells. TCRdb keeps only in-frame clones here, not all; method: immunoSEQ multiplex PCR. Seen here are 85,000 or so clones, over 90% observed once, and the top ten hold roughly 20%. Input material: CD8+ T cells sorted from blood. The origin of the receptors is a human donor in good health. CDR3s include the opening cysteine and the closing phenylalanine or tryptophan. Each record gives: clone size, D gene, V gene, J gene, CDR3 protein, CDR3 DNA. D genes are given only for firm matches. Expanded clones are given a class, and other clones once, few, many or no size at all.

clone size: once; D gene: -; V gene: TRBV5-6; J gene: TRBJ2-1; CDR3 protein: CASSLFPTNNEQFF; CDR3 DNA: TGTGCCAGCAGCTTATTTCCGACAAACAATGAGCAGTTCTTC
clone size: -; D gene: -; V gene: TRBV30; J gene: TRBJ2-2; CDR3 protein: CAWSWGGGELFF; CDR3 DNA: TGTGCCTGGAGTTGGGGTGGTGGGGAGCTGTTTTTT
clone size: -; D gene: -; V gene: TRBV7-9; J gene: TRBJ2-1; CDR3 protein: CASSLGIETPYNEQFF; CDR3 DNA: TGTGCCAGCAGCTTAGGTATCGAAACCCCCTACAATGAGCAGTTCTTC
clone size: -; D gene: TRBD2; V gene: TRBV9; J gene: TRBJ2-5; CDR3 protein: CASSPGLVVRETQYF; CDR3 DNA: TGTGCCAGCAGTCCGGGACTAGTGGTTCGTGAGACCCAGTACTTC
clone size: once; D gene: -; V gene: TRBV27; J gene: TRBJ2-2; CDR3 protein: CASSFGLPNTGELFF; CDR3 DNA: TGTGCCAGCAGTTTTGGACTACCGAACACCGGGGAGCTGTTTTTT
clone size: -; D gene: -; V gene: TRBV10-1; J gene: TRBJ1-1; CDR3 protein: CASSEIGGPAEAFF; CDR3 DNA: TGCGCCAGCAGTGAAATAGGAGGGCCCGCTGAAGCTTTCTTT
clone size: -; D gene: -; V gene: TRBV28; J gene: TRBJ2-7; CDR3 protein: CASSLGGGPHSYEQYF; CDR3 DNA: TGTGCCAGCAGCTTGGGAGGCGGTCCTCACTCCTACGAGCAGTACTTC
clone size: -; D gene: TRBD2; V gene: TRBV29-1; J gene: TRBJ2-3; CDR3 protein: CSAPGLAGGFGTDTQYF; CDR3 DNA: TGCAGCGCCCCCGGACTAGCGGGAGGGTTCGGCACAGATACGCAGTATTTT
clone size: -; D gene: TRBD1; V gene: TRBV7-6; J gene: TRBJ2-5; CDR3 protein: CASTRSPGGQETQYF; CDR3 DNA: TGTGCCAGCACCAGAAGCCCAGGGGGTCAAGAGACCCAGTACTTC
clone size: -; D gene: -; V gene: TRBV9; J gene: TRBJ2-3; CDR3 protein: CASSDRGSTDTQYF; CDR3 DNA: TGTGCCAGCAGCGACCGGGGTAGCACAGATACGCAGTATTTT
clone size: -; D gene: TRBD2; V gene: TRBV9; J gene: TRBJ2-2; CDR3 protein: CASSVRLAGEYGELFF; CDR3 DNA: TGTGCCAGCAGCGTTCGACTAGCGGGAGAGTACGGGGAGCTGTTTTTT
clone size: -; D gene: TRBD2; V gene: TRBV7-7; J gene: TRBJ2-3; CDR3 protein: CASSLGGSQTDTQYF; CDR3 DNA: TGTGCTAGCAGCTTAGGCGGGAGTCAGACAGATACGCAGTATTTT
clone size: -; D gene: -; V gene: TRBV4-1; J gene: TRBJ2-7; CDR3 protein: CASSQMGAVSLYEQYF; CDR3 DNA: TGCGCCAGCAGTCAAATGGGTGCGGTAAGCCTCTACGAGCAGTACTTC
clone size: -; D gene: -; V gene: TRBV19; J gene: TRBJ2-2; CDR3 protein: CATLWTGELFF; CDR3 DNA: TGTGCCACCCTGTGGACCGGGGAGCTGTTTTTT
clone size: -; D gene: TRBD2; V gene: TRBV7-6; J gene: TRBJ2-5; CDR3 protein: CASSHRLAGGETQYF; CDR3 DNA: TGTGCCAGCAGCCACAGACTAGCGGGAGGTGAGACCCAGTACTTC
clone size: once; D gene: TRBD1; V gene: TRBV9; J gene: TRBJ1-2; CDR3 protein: CASSVATGQEGYGYTF; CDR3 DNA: TGTGCCAGCAGCGTAGCTACGGGACAGGAGGGTTATGGCTACACCTTC
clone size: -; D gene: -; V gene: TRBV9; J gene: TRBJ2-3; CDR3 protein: CASSSGTDTQYF; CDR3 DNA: TGTGCCAGCAGTAGCGGTACAGATACGCAGTATTTT
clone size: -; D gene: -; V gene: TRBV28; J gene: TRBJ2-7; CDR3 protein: CASSFGGTSLYEQYF; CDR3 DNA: TGTGCCAGCAGTTTTGGGGGAACCTCCCTCTACGAGCAGTACTTC
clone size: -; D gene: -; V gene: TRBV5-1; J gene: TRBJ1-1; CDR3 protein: CASSLSWDGVNTEAFF; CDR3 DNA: TGCGCCAGCAGCTTGAGCTGGGATGGGGTGAACACTGAAGCTTTCTTT
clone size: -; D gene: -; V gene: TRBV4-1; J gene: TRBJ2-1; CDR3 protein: CASSHGSRGNEQFF; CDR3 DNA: TGCGCCAGCAGCCACGGATCCAGGGGAAATGAGCAGTTCTTC
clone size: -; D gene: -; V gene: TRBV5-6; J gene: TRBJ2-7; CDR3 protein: CASSQGGGGYEQYF; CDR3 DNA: TGTGCCAGCAGCCAAGGGGGAGGGGGCTACGAGCAGTACTTC
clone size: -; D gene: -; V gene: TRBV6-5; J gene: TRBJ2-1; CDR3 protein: CASTAPYNEQFF; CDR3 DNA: TGTGCCAGCACTGCCCCCTACAATGAGCAGTTCTTC
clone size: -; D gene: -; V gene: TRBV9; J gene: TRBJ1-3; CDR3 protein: CASSVKDGYSGNTIYF; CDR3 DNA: TGTGCCAGCAGCGTCAAGGACGGCTACTCTGGAAACACCATATATTTT
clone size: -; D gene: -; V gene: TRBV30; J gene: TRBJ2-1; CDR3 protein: CAWSVSGGVYNEQFF; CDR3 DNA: TGTGCCTGGAGTGTCAGTGGGGGAGTCTACAATGAGCAGTTCTTC
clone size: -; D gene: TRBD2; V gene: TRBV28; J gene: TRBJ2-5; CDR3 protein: CASSWNSGRALETQYF; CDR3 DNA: TGTGCCAGCAGTTGGAACAGCGGGAGGGCCTTAGAGACCCAGTACTTC
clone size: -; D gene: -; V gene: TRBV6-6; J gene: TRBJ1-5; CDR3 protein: CASIIGPVPNQPQHF; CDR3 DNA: TGTGCCAGCATCATAGGACCAGTCCCGAATCAGCCCCAGCATTTT
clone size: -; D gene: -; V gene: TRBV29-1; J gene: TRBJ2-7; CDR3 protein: CSVVTGINEQYF; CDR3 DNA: TGCAGCGTAGTAACAGGGATAAACGAGCAGTACTTC
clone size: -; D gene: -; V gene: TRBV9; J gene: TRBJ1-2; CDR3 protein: CASSVGLGVNYGYTF; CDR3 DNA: TGTGCCAGCAGCGTAGGGCTTGGGGTTAACTATGGCTACACCTTC
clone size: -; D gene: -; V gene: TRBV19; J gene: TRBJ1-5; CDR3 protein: CASSHLQDNQPQHF; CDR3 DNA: TGTGCCAGTAGCCACCTCCAGGACAATCAGCCCCAGCATTTT
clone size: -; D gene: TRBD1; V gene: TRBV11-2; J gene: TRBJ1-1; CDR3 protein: CASTTRGAEAFF; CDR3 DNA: TGTGCCAGCACCACCAGGGGGGCTGAAGCTTTCTTT
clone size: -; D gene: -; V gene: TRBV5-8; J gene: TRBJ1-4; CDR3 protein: CASSSGRPNEKLFF; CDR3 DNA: TGTGCCAGCAGCTCGGGACGGCCCAATGAAAAACTGTTTTTT
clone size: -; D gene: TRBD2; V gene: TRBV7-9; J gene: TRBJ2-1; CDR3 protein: CASSLTSGSAGEQFF; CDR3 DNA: TGTGCCAGCAGCTTGACTAGCGGGAGTGCTGGTGAGCAGTTCTTC
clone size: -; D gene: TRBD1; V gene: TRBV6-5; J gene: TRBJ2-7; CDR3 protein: CASSYDRGHEQYF; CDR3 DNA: TGTGCCAGCAGTTACGACAGGGGGCACGAGCAGTACTTC
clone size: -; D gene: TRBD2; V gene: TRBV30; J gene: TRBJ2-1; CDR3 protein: CAWSAGTSGNQQFF; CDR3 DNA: TGTGCCTGGAGTGCCGGGACTAGCGGTAATCAGCAGTTCTTC
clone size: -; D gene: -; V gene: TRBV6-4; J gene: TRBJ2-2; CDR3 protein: CASSRLANTGELFF; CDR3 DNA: TGTGCCAGCAGTCGACTAGCGAACACCGGGGAGCTGTTTTTT
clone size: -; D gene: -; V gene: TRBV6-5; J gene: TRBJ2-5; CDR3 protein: CASSPSTVSQETQYF; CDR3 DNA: TGTGCCAGCAGCCCCTCGACAGTGTCCCAAGAGACCCAGTACTTC
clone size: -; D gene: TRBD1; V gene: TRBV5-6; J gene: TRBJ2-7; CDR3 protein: CASSGNRGMDGEQYF; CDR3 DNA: TGTGCCAGCAGCGGAAACAGGGGAATGGATGGAGAGCAGTACTTC
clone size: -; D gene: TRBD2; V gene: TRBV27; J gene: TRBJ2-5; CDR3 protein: CASRSGGSAQETQYF; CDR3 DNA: TGTGCCAGCAGGAGTGGCGGGAGCGCACAAGAGACCCAGTACTTC
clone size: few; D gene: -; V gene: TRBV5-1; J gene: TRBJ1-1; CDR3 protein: CASRHGGNTEAFF; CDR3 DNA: TGCGCCAGTCGTCACGGAGGGAACACTGAAGCTTTCTTT
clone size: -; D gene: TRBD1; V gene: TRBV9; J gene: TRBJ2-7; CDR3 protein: CASSVRTGNYEQYF; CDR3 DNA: TGTGCCAGCAGCGTTCGGACAGGCAACTACGAGCAGTACTTC
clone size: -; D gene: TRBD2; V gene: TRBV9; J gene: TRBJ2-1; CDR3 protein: CASSVRPIAGEFYNEQFF; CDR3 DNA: TGTGCCAGCAGCGTGCGCCCCATAGCGGGAGAGTTCTACAATGAGCAGTTCTTC
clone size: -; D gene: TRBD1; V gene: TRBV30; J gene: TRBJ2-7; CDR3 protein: CAWSGKGASYEQYF; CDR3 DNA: TGTGCCTGGAGTGGGAAGGGGGCCTCCTACGAGCAGTACTTC
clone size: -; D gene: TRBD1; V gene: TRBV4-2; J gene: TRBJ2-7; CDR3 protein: CASSVTGETLDEQYF; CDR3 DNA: TGTGCCAGCAGCGTGACAGGGGAGACCCTCGACGAGCAGTACTTC
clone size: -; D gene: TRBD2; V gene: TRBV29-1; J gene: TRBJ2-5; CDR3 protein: CSVSQREVETQYF; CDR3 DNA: TGCAGCGTTTCACAGCGGGAGGTTGAGACCCAGTACTTC
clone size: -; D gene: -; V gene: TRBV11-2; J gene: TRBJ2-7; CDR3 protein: CASSLPNKAYEQYF; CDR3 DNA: TGTGCCAGCAGCTTACCGAATAAGGCCTACGAGCAGTACTTC
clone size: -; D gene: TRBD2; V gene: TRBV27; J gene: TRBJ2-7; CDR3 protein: CASSRLGTSGLSYEQYF; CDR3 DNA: TGTGCCAGCAGTCGACTTGGGACTAGCGGACTATCCTACGAGCAGTACTTC
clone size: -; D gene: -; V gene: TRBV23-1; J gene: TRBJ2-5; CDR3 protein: CASSPTGEGVHLYQETQYF; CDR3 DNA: TGCGCCAGCAGTCCCACAGGGGAGGGGGTCCATTTGTACCAAGAGACCCAGTACTTC
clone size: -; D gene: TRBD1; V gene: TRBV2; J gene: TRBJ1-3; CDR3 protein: CASSEVETGSSGNTIYF; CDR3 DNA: TGTGCCAGCAGTGAAGTCGAGACAGGGTCCTCTGGAAACACCATATATTTT
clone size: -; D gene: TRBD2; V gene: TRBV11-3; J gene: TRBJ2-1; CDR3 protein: CASSPGLAGWDDNEQFF; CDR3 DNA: TGTGCCAGCAGCCCGGGACTAGCGGGATGGGATGACAATGAGCAGTTCTTC
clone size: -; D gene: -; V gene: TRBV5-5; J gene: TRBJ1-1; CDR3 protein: CASNPRRTGMNTEAFF; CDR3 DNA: TGTGCCAGCAACCCGCGGAGGACGGGTATGAACACTGAAGCTTTCTTT
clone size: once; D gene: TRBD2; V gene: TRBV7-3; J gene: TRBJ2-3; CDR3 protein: CASSLAGGLPDTQYF; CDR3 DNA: TGTGCCAGCAGCTTAGCGGGAGGTCTGCCAGATACGCAGTATTTT
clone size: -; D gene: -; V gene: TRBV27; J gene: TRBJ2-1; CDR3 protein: CASSLGNEQFF; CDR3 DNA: TGTGCCAGCAGTTTGGGGAATGAGCAGTTCTTC
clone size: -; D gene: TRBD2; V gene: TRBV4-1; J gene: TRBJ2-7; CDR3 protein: CASSQVAGGPYEQYF; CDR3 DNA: TGCGCCAGCAGCCAAGTGGCGGGAGGGCCCTACGAGCAGTACTTC
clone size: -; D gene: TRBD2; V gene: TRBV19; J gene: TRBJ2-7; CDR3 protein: CASSMKRLAGGIVEQYF; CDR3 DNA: TGTGCCAGTAGTATGAAAAGACTAGCGGGAGGTATTGTGGAGCAGTACTTC
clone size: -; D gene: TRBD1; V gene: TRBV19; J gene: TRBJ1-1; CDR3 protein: CASSIDPWTGENTEAFF; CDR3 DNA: TGTGCCAGTAGTATAGATCCATGGACAGGGGAGAACACTGAAGCTTTCTTT
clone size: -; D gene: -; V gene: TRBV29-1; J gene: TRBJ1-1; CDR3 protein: CSVVTANTEAFF; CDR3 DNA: TGCAGCGTTGTGACAGCGAACACTGAAGCTTTCTTT
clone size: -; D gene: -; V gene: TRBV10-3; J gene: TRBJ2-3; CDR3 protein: CAISEEEGLLTDTQYF; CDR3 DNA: TGTGCCATCAGTGAGGAGGAAGGACTGCTTACAGATACGCAGTATTTT
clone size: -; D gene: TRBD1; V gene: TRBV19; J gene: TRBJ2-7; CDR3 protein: CASSPTGTGMIEQYF; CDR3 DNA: TGTGCCAGTAGTCCAACCGGGACAGGTATGATAGAGCAGTACTTC
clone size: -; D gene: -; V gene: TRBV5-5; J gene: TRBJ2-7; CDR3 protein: CASSFEQGPYEQYF; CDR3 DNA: TGTGCCAGCAGCTTTGAACAGGGCCCATACGAGCAGTACTTC
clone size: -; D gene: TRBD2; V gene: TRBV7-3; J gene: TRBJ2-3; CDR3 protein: CASSFLAGGSTDTQYF; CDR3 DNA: TGTGCCAGCAGCTTCCTAGCGGGAGGGAGCACAGATACGCAGTATTTT